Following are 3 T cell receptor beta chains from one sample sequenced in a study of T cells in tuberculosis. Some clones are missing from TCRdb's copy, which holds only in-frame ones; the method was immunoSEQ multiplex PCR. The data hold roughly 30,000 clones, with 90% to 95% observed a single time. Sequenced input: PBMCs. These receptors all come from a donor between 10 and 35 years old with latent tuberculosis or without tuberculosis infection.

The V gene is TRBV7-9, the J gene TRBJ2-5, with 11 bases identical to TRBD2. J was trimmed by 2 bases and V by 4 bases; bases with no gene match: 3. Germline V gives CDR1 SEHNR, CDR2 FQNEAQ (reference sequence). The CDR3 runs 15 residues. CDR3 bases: TGTGCCAGCAGCTCATTAGCGGGAGGGCAAGAGACCCAGTACTTC. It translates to CASSSLAGGQETQYF.

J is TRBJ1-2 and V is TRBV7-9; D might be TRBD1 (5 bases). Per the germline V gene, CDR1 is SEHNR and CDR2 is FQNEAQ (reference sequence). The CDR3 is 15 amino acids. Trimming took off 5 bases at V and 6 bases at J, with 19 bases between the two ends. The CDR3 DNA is TGTGCCAGCAGCCGGGGGTCCTTTAGTGTGGATGGCTACACCTTC. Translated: CASSRGSFSVDGYTF.

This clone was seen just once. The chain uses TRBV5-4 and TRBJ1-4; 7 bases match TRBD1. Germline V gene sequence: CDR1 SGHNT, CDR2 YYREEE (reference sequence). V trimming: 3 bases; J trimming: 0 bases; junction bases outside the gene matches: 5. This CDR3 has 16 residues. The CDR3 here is CASSYGTAATNEKLFF. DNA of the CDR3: TGTGCCAGCAGCTACGGGACAGCTGCAACTAATGAAAAACTGTTTTTT.